This TCR beta chain was observed in a study of early T cells in non-severe SARS-CoV-2 infection (dated by TCRdb to about 2021). Some background on the complete study: Because TCR sequencing was done on bulk RNA from unsorted whole blood, the alpha and beta chains could not be paired. What the authors observed across the whole study: VDJdb matching was skewed toward anti-spike CD8 responses and likely underestimated virus-specific expansions, missing private and CD4 specificities.

V trim: 1 base; J trim: 0 bases; unmatched bases: 3. CDR1 and CDR2 are read off the germline V gene as SGHAT and FQNNGV. The CDR3 runs 16 residues from the cysteine to the phenylalanine. The retained sequence is limited to the CDR3, 48 bases, with the frame set at the first base. This was a case-control study nested in a cohort of healthcare workers in London, UK, who had nasopharyngeal swab PCR tests and blood samples taken every week. Healthcare workers were enrolled in the week of the UK lockdown, from 23 to 31 March 2020, and were followed every week for up to roughly 16 weeks. Receptors were amplified or captured by 5' RACE. TCRdb shows the sequencer as NextSeq 500. Unique molecular identifiers were attached to individual cDNA molecules in the TCR library protocol so that sequencing error and PCR bias could be corrected. Both TCR alpha and beta chains were sequenced, and tight co-correlation was observed between alpha and beta sequence abundances in each sample. The study's processing was this. V gene, J gene and CDR3 annotation of TCR sequences was performed with Decombinator V4. Expanded TCRs were defined as changing significantly between any two time points under a Poisson model with p below 0.0001. TCR abundances were normalised to the total number of TCRs sequenced per sample and were expressed as counts per million. MAIT TCRs were defined by TRAV1-2 paired with TRAJ12, TRAJ20 or TRAJ33, and iNKT TCRs by TRAV10 paired with TRAJ18. A search of VDJdb, accessed on 1 November 2021, was run for TCRs annotated to CMV, EBV and SARS-CoV-2, with TCRs annotated for multiple antigens excluded. TCRdb redid the processing of the public reads, applying fastp at Q25 and MiXCR, and retained in-frame beta chains. Rows with one shared CDR3 protein collapse into an entry with the most common genes and DNA. Clone size and V and J calls follow TCRdb, not the original study. The sample table records roughly 67,000 distinct CDR3 sequences; around 9.9% of these occur just once. The ten largest clones capture 5.5% to 7% of the sample.

As to this clonotype: No cognate antigen has been identified for it. Base qualities are not at hand, and no much larger clone is one base apart.

The chain is made from TRBV11-2 and TRBJ2-7, and TRBD2 aligns with 10 junction nucleotides. The specimen was whole blood. The sequence came from an adult who was a healthcare worker with PCR-confirmed SARS-CoV-2 infection or an uninfected control (not recorded which). The DNA sequence follows: TGTGCCAGCAGCTTAGGGACTAGCGGATTCTCCTACGAGCAGTACTTC. Its protein is CASSLGTSGFSYEQYF.